This T cell receptor beta chain emerged from a study of blood T cell repertoires in COVID-19. The repertoire was sequenced with immunoSEQ multiplex PCR; TCRdb's copy has only in-frame clones and lacks some. The sample contains about 250,000 clones, more than 70% of which appear only once. Germline CDR1 and CDR2: PRHDT and FYEKMQ (reference sequence). The CDR3 is made up of 15 amino acids. J was trimmed by 7 bases and V by 2 bases; bases with no gene match: 6. The rearrangement uses TRBV13 and TRBJ2-1; 9 nucleotides align to TRBD1. This receptor was taken from a woman aged 80 or over with COVID-19, enrolled during active disease. The sequenced sample was peripheral blood. The CDR3 here is CASSLRDRVMNEQFF. The DNA of the CDR3 is TGTGCCAGCAGCTTACGGGACAGGGTGATGAATGAGCAGTTCTTC.